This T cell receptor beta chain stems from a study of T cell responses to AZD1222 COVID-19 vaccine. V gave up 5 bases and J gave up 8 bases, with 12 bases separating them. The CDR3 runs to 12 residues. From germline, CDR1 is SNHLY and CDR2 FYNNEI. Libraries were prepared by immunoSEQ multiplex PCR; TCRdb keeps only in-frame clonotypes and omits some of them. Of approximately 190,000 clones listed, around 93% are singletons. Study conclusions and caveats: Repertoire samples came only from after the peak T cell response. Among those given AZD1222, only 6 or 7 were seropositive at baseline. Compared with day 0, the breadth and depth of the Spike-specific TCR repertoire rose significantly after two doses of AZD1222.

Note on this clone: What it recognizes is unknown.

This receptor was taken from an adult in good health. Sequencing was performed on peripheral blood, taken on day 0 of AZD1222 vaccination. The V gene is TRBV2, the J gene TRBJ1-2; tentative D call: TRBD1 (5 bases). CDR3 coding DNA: TGTGCCAGCAGTCAAGGGGACGGCGGCTACACCTTC. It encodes CASSQGDGGYTF.